This T cell receptor (beta chain) originates from a study of neoadjuvant nivolumab and ipilimumab in lung cancer. Study-level findings and limits: Resected tumors had greater TCR richness and clonality than uninvolved lung.

From germline, CDR1 is SGHNT and CDR2 YYREEE (reference sequence). Deletions cut 1 base from V and 2 bases from J, with 8 bases between. The CDR3 loop spans 14 amino acids. As for this clone: What it recognizes is unknown.

Assay used: immunoSEQ multiplex PCR; TCRdb lists only in-frame clones, some missing. Counted here are about 3,100 clones, 88% occurring once; the ten biggest clones make up about 2%. The V gene is TRBV5-4, the J gene TRBJ2-3, with D maybe TRBD2 (6 bases). The sample in question was tumor tissue, obtained after neoadjuvant nivolumab, alone or with ipilimumab, at or shortly before surgery. The sequence came from an adult with non-small cell lung cancer. DNA for the CDR3: TGTGCCAGCAGCTTGTGGGGGGTCACAGATACGCAGTATTTT. Amino acid sequence: CASSLWGVTDTQYF.